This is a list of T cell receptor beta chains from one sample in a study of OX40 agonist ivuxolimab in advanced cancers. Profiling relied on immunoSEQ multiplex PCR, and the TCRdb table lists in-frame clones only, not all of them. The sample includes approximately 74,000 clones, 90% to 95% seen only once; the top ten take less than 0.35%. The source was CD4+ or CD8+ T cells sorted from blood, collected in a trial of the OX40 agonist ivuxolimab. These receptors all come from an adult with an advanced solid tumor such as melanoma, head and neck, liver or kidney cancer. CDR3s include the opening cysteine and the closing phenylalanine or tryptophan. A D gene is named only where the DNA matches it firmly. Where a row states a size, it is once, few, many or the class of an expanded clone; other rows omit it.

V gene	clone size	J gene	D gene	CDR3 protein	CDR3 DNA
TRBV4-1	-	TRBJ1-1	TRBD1	CASSQEDRRMNTEAFF	TGCGCCAGCAGCCAAGAGGACAGGCGAATGAACACTGAAGCTTTCTTT
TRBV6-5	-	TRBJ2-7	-	CASSYSSSPFYEQYF	TGTGCCAGCAGTTACTCTAGTTCTCCTTTCTACGAGCAGTACTTC
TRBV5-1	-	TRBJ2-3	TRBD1	CASSVQGADTQYF	TGCGCCAGCAGCGTACAGGGGGCAGATACGCAGTATTTT
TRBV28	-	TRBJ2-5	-	CASSLTGRETQYF	TGTGCCAGCAGTTTAACGGGTCGGGAGACCCAGTACTTC
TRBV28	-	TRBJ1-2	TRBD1	CASRPTGDYGYTF	TGTGCCAGCAGACCTACAGGGGACTATGGCTACACCTTC
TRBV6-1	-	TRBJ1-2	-	CASSVLGGENYGYTF	TGTGCCAGCAGTGTTTTAGGGGGAGAGAACTATGGCTACACCTTC
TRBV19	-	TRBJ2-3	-	CASRNHGGRGDTQYF	TGTGCCAGCAGGAACCATGGGGGCCGGGGAGATACGCAGTATTTT
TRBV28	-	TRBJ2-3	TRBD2	CASRGGLAGTTDTQYF	TGTGCCAGCAGGGGGGGACTAGCGGGAACCACAGATACGCAGTATTTT
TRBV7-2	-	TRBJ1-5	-	CASSLVGQPQHF	TGTGCCAGCAGCTTAGTTGGACAGCCCCAGCATTTT
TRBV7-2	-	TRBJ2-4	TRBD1	CASSAGQGYVSGAKNIQYF	TGTGCCAGCAGCGCAGGACAGGGGTACGTTTCCGGGGCCAAAAACATTCAGTACTTC
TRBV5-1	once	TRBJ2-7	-	CASSLISTSYEQYF	TGCGCCAGCAGCTTGATAAGTACCTCCTACGAGCAGTACTTC
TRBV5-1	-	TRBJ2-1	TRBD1	CASSFTQGDYNEQFF	TGCGCCAGCAGCTTCACACAGGGGGACTACAATGAGCAGTTCTTC
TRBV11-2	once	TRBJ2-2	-	CASSISNANTGELFF	TGTGCCAGCAGCATCTCGAATGCCAACACCGGGGAGCTGTTTTTT
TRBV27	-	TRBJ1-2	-	CASSLRGNYGYTF	TGTGCCAGCAGTTTACGGGGGAACTATGGCTACACCTTC
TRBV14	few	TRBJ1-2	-	CASSPAAGNGYTF	TGTGCCAGCAGCCCCGCGGCAGGGAATGGCTACACCTTC
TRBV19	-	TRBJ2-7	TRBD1	CASSVSGRGTYEQYF	TGTGCCAGTAGTGTTTCAGGCAGGGGGACCTACGAGCAGTACTTC
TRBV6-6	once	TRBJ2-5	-	CASRHLDRQETQYF	TGTGCCAGCAGACACCTTGACAGACAAGAGACCCAGTACTTC
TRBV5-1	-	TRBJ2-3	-	CASSPTTGVGTQYF	TGCGCCAGCAGTCCGACTACCGGGGTGGGGACGCAGTATTTT
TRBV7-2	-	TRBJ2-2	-	CASSFGTPNTGELFF	TGTGCCAGCAGCTTCGGGACTCCGAACACCGGGGAGCTGTTTTTT